Listed below are T cell receptor beta chains from one sample, sequenced in a study of T-cell reconstitution after alpha-beta-depleted transplantation in children. TCRdb called the PCR reads again in MiXCR, with one record for every CDR3 protein. The data show some 290,000 distinct CDR3 sequences, with around 25% seen just once and roughly 9.8% held by the top ten. The sample was PBMCs, mostly from graft donor cells, taken 180 days after TCRalphabeta/CD19-depleted stem cell transplant. These receptors originate from a male patient under 18 who had a stem cell transplant for acute lymphoblastic leukemia, so the T cells may come from the graft donor. The CDR3 runs from the conserved cysteine through the conserved F or W. The D gene is left open where the match is weak. Size values are once, few and many counts, or a class for expanded clones, and some rows have none.

V gene	J gene	D gene	clone size	CDR3 DNA	CDR3 protein
TRBV29-1	TRBJ2-7	NA	few	TGCAGCGTTGTATGGAGAGTCTACGAGCAGTACTTC	CSVVWRVYEQYF
TRBV7-6	TRBJ2-1	NA	few	TGTGCCAGCAGCCGGACACTTGAGAGCAATGAGCAGTTCTTC	CASSRTLESNEQFF
TRBV4-1	TRBJ2-3	TRBD2	once	TGCGCCAGCAGCCACCCCTTGGGACTAGCGGACGGAATGAATACGCAGTATTTT	CASSHPLGLADGMNTQYF
TRBV11-2	TRBJ2-3	NA	few	TGTGCCAGCAGCCTGACAATAGTTCGCACAGATACGCAGTATTTT	CASSLTIVRTDTQYF
TRBV15	TRBJ2-5	NA	few	TGTGCCACCAGCAGAGATTCCTTAAGCACGGTGGCGACCCAGTACTTC	CATSRDSLSTVATQYF
TRBV9	TRBJ2-1	TRBD2	few	TGTGCCAGCAGCGTAGTCCCACTAGCGGGAGGGAACAATGAGCAGTTCTTC	CASSVVPLAGGNNEQFF
TRBV20-1	TRBJ1-5	NA	NA	TGCAGTGCTAAGAATAGCAATCAGCCCCAGCATTTT	CSAKNSNQPQHF
TRBV11-1	TRBJ2-1	NA	few	TGTGCCAGCAGCTTAATAGTAGTAGTGAAACTAGGGAGCTCCTACAATGAGCAGTTCTTC	CASSLIVVVKLGSSYNEQFF
TRBV4-2	TRBJ1-5	TRBD1	few	TGTGCCAGCAGCCAAGGAAGGGGGCGGACGAATCAGCCCCAGCATTTT	CASSQGRGRTNQPQHF
TRBV4-2	TRBJ2-1	TRBD2	few	TGTGCCAGCAGCCAAGATATACGCGGGAGTAGCCTCAACAATGAGCAGTTCTTC	CASSQDIRGSSLNNEQFF
TRBV20-1	TRBJ1-3	TRBD1	NA	TGCAGTGCTACCGGGACAGTAGGAAACACCATATATTTT	CSATGTVGNTIYF
TRBV5-1	TRBJ2-2	TRBD1	NA	TGCGCCAGCAGCTTGAGGGGACAGGGGTATACCGGGGAGCTGTTTTTT	CASSLRGQGYTGELFF
TRBV5-1	TRBJ2-1	TRBD1	many	TGCGCCAGCAAGAAGTCAGGGGGTACTTTCAATGAGCAGTTCTTC	CASKKSGGTFNEQFF
TRBV4-1	TRBJ2-7	NA	few	TGCGCCAGCAGCCAACATCGCCCCTTCTACGAGCAGTACTTC	CASSQHRPFYEQYF
TRBV4-1	TRBJ2-1	TRBD1	NA	TGCGCCAGCAGCTCACAGGGGTCTGGGTTCAATGAGCAGTTCTTC	CASSSQGSGFNEQFF
TRBV5-1	TRBJ2-7	NA	NA	TGCGCCAGCAGTCTACCCAACTACGAGCAGTACTTC	CASSLPNYEQYF
TRBV20-1	TRBJ2-1	TRBD2	NA	TGCAGTGCTAGGTATCCAGCGGGAGGCCGTTTCCCCTATGAGCAGTTCTTC	CSARYPAGGRFPYEQFF
TRBV5-1	TRBJ1-2	NA	NA	TGCGCCAGCAGCTTGGAGGGACGGAGCTATGGCTACACCTTC	CASSLEGRSYGYTF
TRBV29-1	TRBJ2-1	TRBD2	few	TGCAGCGTGGGGACTAGCGGGAGGGCCTCTCCCCATGAGCAGTTCTTC	CSVGTSGRASPHEQFF
TRBV10-1	TRBJ2-1	NA	NA	TGCGCCAGCAGTGTTAGGGGGGTAGACAGGGAGCAGTTCTTC	CASSVRGVDREQFF
TRBV9	TRBJ2-2	NA	NA	TGTGCCAGCAGCGTTTTAGGGGCCCACACCGGGGAGCTGTTTTTT	CASSVLGAHTGELFF
TRBV12-3/TRBV12-4	TRBJ2-2	NA	many	TGTGCCAGCAGTTTGGCGGGCCCCGGGGAGCTGTTTTTT	CASSLAGPGELFF
TRBV5-1	TRBJ2-1	NA	few	TGCGCCAGCAGCTTGGTCCCCCTACTAAGCAATGAGCAGTTCTTC	CASSLVPLLSNEQFF
TRBV9	TRBJ2-7	TRBD2	few	TGTGCCAGCAGCCGGACTAGCGGGAGGTACGAGCAGTACTTC	CASSRTSGRYEQYF
TRBV9	TRBJ2-5	TRBD2	NA	TGTGCCAGCAGCGTAGGGGGGGGGTGGGGCCAAGAGACCCAGTACTTC	CASSVGGGWGQETQYF
TRBV7-3	TRBJ2-7	TRBD1	NA	TGTGCCAGCAGCTTTACCGGGACAGACCTCAACGAGCAGTACTTC	CASSFTGTDLNEQYF
TRBV6-1	TRBJ2-7	NA	few	TGTGCCAGCAGCCCGCGCCTTAAGGGTTCCTACGAGCAGTACTTC	CASSPRLKGSYEQYF